The 16 T cell receptor beta chains below all came from one sample that was sequenced in a study of CD8 T cells in Susac syndrome (dated by TCRdb to the late 2010s). Library method: the immunoSEQ multiplex PCR assay. RNA was extracted using the RNeasy kit, and roughly 0.5 to 1 microgram was reverse transcribed with random hexamers. The raw public reads went through TCRdb reprocessing: fastp at Q25, MiXCR clone calling, in-frame beta chains kept. Each entry is one CDR3 protein sequence, shown with its most common DNA and genes. The sample includes approximately 120,000 distinct CDR3 sequences, with around nine tenths observed a single time. 0.2% to 0.25% of the sample lies in the top ten. Sequencing was carried out using CD8+ T cells from PBMCs. Every receptor here comes from a human donor with multiple sclerosis.

The sample holds one count of this clonotype. The chain combines TRBV30 with TRBJ2-5; D perhaps matches TRBD1 (5 bases). Trimming shortened V by 4 bases and J by 1 base, and 10 bases separated the two germline ends. CDR1 and CDR2 (germline): GTSNPN, SVGIG (reference sequence). This CDR3 is built from 13 residues. CDR3 sequence (DNA): TGTGCCTGGATGCGAGACAGCCAAGAGACCCAGTACTTC. This codes for CAWMRDSQETQYF.

The chain links TRBV30 to TRBJ1-1; D is perhaps TRBD1 (5 bases). Trimming took off 4 bases at V and 1 base at J, with 13 bases between the two ends. Germline V CDR1 and CDR2: GTSNPN, SVGIG (reference sequence). The CDR3 consists of 14 residues. Here the CDR3 DNA reads TGTGCCTGGACGGGGGTCAGGGCGAACACTGAAGCTTTCTTT. It encodes CAWTGVRANTEAFF.

This chain uses TRBV7-3 with TRBJ2-1; D assignment may be TRBD1 or TRBD2 (5 bases each). This CDR3 spans 14 amino acids. Germline V gene data show CDR1 as SGHTA and CDR2 as FQGTGA. Trimming pared 5 bases from V and 8 bases from J, leaving 16 bases between. CDR3 nucleotide sequence: TGTGCCAGCAGCCCTAGCCTCCGAGGGGATGAGCAGTTCTTC. The encoded protein is CASSPSLRGDEQFF. Full variable domain (remainder filled in from reference TRBV7-3 and TRBJ2-1): GAGVSQTPSNKVTEKGKYVELRCDPISGHTALYWYRQSLGQGPEFLIYFQGTGAADDSGLPNDRFFAVRPEGSVSTLKIQRTERGDSAVYLCASSPSLRGDEQFFGPGTRLTVL.

The chain has TRBV20-1 and TRBJ2-1; D possibly corresponds to TRBD2 (6 bases). This CDR3 has 14 amino acids. V was pared by 8 bases and J by 0 bases, with 14 bases between. Germline V gene data show CDR1 as DFQATT and CDR2 as SNEGSKA (reference sequence). The CDR3 bases are TGCAGTCCTACTAGCCCGAGCTCCTACAATGAGCAGTTCTTC. Residues: CSPTSPSSYNEQFF.

The genes are TRBV6-2 or TRBV6-3 and TRBJ2-7; D is uncertain. Per the germline V gene, CDR1 is MNHEY and CDR2 is SVGEGT. This CDR3 contains 12 residues. Deletions cut 0 bases from V and 7 bases from J, with 7 bases between. The CDR3 protein is CASSYSIGEQYF. The CDR3 nucleotides read TGTGCCAGCAGTTACTCGATAGGGGAGCAGTACTTC.

The rearrangement joins TRBV20-1 to TRBJ2-5; D perhaps matches TRBD2 (5 bases). Per the germline V gene, CDR1 is DFQATT and CDR2 is SNEGSKA (reference sequence). This CDR3 region has 14 residues. V gave up 1 base and J gave up 5 bases, with 14 bases separating them. CDR3 in DNA: TGCAGTGCTAGAGGTTCTCCAGGCGGGGAGACCCAGTACTTC. It yields the protein CSARGSPGGETQYF.

The V gene is TRBV3-1, the J gene TRBJ2-3; the D call may be TRBD1 or TRBD2 (6 bases each). V was shortened by 4 bases and J by 5 bases, with 19 bases between the two germline ends. The germline V gene has CDR1 LGHDT and CDR2 YNNKEL (reference sequence). CDR3 length: 16 amino acids. CDR3 sequence: CASSPGGGVGVDTQYF. In nucleotides, the CDR3 is TGTGCCAGCAGCCCCGGAGGGGGAGTGGGTGTAGATACGCAGTATTTT.

The genes are TRBV19 and TRBJ1-1, with D perhaps matching TRBD1 (5 bases). Germline loops: CDR1 LNHDA, CDR2 SQIVND (reference sequence). There are 15 residues in the CDR3. V was cut by 2 bases and J by 2 bases, with 12 bases left in between. The CDR3, as DNA: TGTGCCAGTAGTATAACCCCCGGACAAAACACTGAAGCTTTCTTT. This encodes CASSITPGQNTEAFF.

The chain employs TRBV4-1 and TRBJ1-1; 8 bases map to TRBD1. V gave up 0 bases and J gave up 1 base; unmatched junction bases: 4. The CDR3 spans 16 residues. The germline gives CDR1 MGHRA, CDR2 YSYEKL. The CDR3 nucleotides are TGCGCCAGCAGCCAAGATCAGGGGGCGGCGAACACTGAAGCTTTCTTT. Translating gives CASSQDQGAANTEAFF.

The chain has TRBV27 and TRBJ2-3; 10 bases are a match to TRBD2. Per the germline V gene, CDR1 is MNHEY and CDR2 is SMNVEV (reference sequence). Germline trimming cut 3 bases from V and 13 bases from J; bases unmatched to any gene: 16. CDR3 length: 16 residues. The CDR3 loop is CASSFSLEREGLGEYF. DNA for the CDR3: TGTGCCAGCAGTTTTTCCCTCGAGCGGGAGGGCCTGGGGGAGTATTTT.

V usage is TRBV15 and J usage is TRBJ2-1; 7 positions agree with TRBD2. Germline V lookup: CDR1 LNHNV, CDR2 YYDKDF (reference sequence). CDR3 length: 16 amino acids. The junction had 8 bases not matched to a gene; V was cut back by 3 bases and J by 3 bases. DNA for the CDR3: TGTGCCACCAGCAGTTTCGGTAGCGGGTACTACAATGAGCAGTTCTTC. Translating it yields CATSSFGSGYYNEQFF.

The J gene is TRBJ1-5, the V gene TRBV28; possible D gene TRBD1, 6 bases. Germline lookup yields CDR1 MDHEN and CDR2 SYDVKM. The CDR3 loop spans 14 amino acids. V was clipped by 6 bases and J by 5 bases, with 14 bases between them. CDR3 sequence (DNA): TGTGCCAGCAGCCCCCAACAGGGCGATCAGCCCCAGCATTTT. This codes for CASSPQQGDQPQHF.

The rearrangement uses TRBV27 and TRBJ1-5; TRBD1 agrees at 8 bases. This CDR3 is built from 13 residues. V trimming: 7 bases; J trimming: 9 bases; junction bases outside the gene matches: 8. In germline, CDR1 is MNHEY, CDR2 SMNVEV (reference sequence). In nucleotides, the CDR3 is TGTGCCAGCACCGAGACAGGGGACGGGCCCCAGCATTTT. This sequence encodes CASTETGDGPQHF.

The chain couples TRBV14 to TRBJ2-1; 11 positions agree with TRBD2. With V trimmed by 4 bases and J by 15 bases, 17 bases remained unmatched. This CDR3 has 16 amino acids. Germline V gene data show CDR1 as SGHDN and CDR2 as FVKESK. The CDR3 reads CASSLYHSGLAVRLFF. CDR3 in DNA: TGTGCCAGCAGCCTATACCACTCGGGACTAGCGGTCCGGTTGTTCTTC.

V gene TRBV4-3 combines with J gene TRBJ1-1; D is ambiguous. The CDR3 runs 11 residues. Germline V gene sequence: CDR1 LGHNA, CDR2 YSLEER. Trimming took 1 base from V and 7 from J, leaving 4 bases between them. This CDR3 is CASSQGDEAFF. The DNA of the CDR3 is TGCGCCAGCAGCCAAGGGGATGAAGCTTTCTTT.

The chain employs TRBV21-1 and TRBJ2-7; TRBD2, the table's D call, was not compared with the DNA. TRBV21-1 is noted as a pseudogene. The CDR3 contains 17 residues. The CDR3 nucleotides read TGTGCCAGCATGGGACTAGCTTCCCGAAAGGTCCCCTACGAGCAGTACTTC. This sequence encodes CASMGLASRKVPYEQYF.